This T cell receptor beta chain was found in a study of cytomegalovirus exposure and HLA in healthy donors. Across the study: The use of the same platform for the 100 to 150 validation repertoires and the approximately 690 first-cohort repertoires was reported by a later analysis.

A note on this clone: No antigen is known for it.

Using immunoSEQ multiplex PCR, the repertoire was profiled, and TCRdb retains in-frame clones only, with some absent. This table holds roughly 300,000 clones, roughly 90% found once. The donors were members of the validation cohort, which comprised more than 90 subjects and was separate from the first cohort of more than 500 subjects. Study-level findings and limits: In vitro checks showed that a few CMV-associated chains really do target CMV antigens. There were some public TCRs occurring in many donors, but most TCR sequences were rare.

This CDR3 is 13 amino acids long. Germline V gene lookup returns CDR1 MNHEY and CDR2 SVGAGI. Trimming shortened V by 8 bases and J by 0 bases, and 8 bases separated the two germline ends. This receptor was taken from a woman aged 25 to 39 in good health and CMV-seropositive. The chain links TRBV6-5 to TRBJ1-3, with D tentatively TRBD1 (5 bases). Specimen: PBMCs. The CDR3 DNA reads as TGTGCCAGCGGGGCGGCCTCTGGAAACACCATATATTTT. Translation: CASGAASGNTIYF.